Presented here are 23 T cell receptor beta chains from one specimen sequenced in a study of cytomegalovirus exposure and HLA in healthy donors. The assay was immunoSEQ multiplex PCR, and TCRdb's table has in-frame clones only and misses some. The table lists under 200,000 clones, around 90% of them singletons. Sequencing was carried out using PBMCs. These receptors came from a woman aged 18-29 years in good health and CMV-seropositive.

This chain uses TRBV4-3 with TRBJ2-1, with 9 bases identical to TRBD2. CDR3 length equals 18 residues. Germline CDR1 reads LGHNA; CDR2 reads YSLEER. V shed 0 bases and J 3 bases; nucleotides not matched to a gene: 9. CDR3 protein: CASSQDAVSTSGYNEQFF. The CDR3 DNA reads TGCGCCAGCAGCCAAGATGCAGTGTCGACTAGCGGCTACAATGAGCAGTTCTTC.

The chain links TRBV7-8 to TRBJ1-6, with D perhaps matching TRBD1 (6 bases). The germline CDR1 and CDR2 sequences are SGHVS and FQNEAQ. Trimming cost V 0 bases and J 6 bases, with 15 bases left between them. The CDR3 runs to 17 residues. This CDR3 is CASSLAFGQSFNSPLHF. DNA for the CDR3: TGTGCCAGCAGCTTAGCGTTTGGACAGTCTTTTAATTCACCCCTCCACTTT.

The rearrangement joins TRBV5-1 to TRBJ2-5; D not resolved. Trimming took 5 bases from V and 3 from J, leaving 8 bases between them. CDR1 and CDR2 (germline): SGHRS, YFSETQ. The length of the CDR3 is 12 residues. CDR3 protein: CASSMPEETQYF. The CDR3 nucleotides read TGCGCCAGCAGTATGCCGGAAGAGACCCAGTACTTC.

J is TRBJ2-2 and V is TRBV11-3, with D perhaps matching TRBD1 (5 bases). Trimming stripped 8 bases from V and 3 bases from J, with 10 bases between. The CDR3 extends over 13 amino acids. Germline V gene sequence: CDR1 SGHNT, CDR2 YENEEA. Here the CDR3 reads CASQGAYTGELFF. The DNA of the CDR3 is TGTGCCAGCCAAGGGGCCTACACCGGGGAGCTGTTTTTT.

CDR3 nucleotides: TGTGCCAGCAGCCGTTACTCCTACGAGCAGTACTTC. This translates into CASSRYSYEQYF. The rearrangement uses TRBV14 and TRBJ2-7; D uncertain. CDR3 length: 12 residues. CDR1 SGHDN and CDR2 FVKESK come from the germline V gene. Trimming took 4 bases from V and 0 from J, leaving 4 bases between them.

This chain joins TRBV11-2 and TRBJ1-2; 11 nucleotides agree with TRBD1. The germline V gene encodes CDR1 SGHAT and CDR2 FQNNGV. This CDR3 is 15 amino acids long. The J segment lost 8 bases and the V segment lost 4 bases, leaving 9 bases of the junction unmatched. As DNA, the CDR3 is TGTGCCAGCAGCTCCGGACAGGGGGCAATAAGAGGCTACACCTTC. It encodes CASSSGQGAIRGYTF.

The V and J genes are TRBV7-8 and TRBJ2-3, with TRBD2 matching over 9 bases. In germline, CDR1 is SGHVS, CDR2 FQNEAQ. The CDR3 length is 16 residues. V lost 2 bases to trimming and J lost 2 bases; unmatched junction nucleotides: 5. Here the CDR3 DNA reads TGTGCCAGCAGCTTAAGTGGCGGGGGGGACACAGATACGCAGTATTTT. It encodes CASSLSGGGDTDTQYF.

This sequence joins TRBV28 and TRBJ1-1; D ambiguous. CDR3 size: 15 residues. Trimming removed 3 bases from V and 1 base from J, with 12 bases in between. Germline V gene data show CDR1 as MDHEN and CDR2 as SYDVKM. Here the CDR3 DNA reads TGTGCCAGCAGTTTTCTAGCAGATCGGAACACTGAAGCTTTCTTT. Amino acid sequence: CASSFLADRNTEAFF.

J is TRBJ2-7 and V is TRBV19, with 8 bases fitting TRBD2. The length of the CDR3 is 13 residues. J lost 5 bases, V lost 3 bases, and 3 bases had no gene match. Germline V gene data show CDR1 as LNHDA and CDR2 as SQIVND (reference sequence). This CDR3 is CASSISGSHEQYF. The CDR3 region has the DNA TGTGCCAGTAGTATCAGCGGGAGCCACGAGCAGTACTTC. Variable domain in full (rest from reference TRBV19 and TRBJ2-7): DGGITQSPKYLFRKEGQNVTLSCEQNLNHDAMYWYRQDPGQGLRLIYYSQIVNDFQKGDIAEGYSVSREKKESFPLTVTSAQKNPTAFYLCASSISGSHEQYFGPGTRLTVT.

This clone showed up just once. The chain couples TRBV19 to TRBJ2-1, with 7 bases fitting TRBD2. The CDR3 is made up of 17 amino acids. The germline V gene encodes CDR1 LNHDA and CDR2 SQIVND (reference sequence). Trimming removed 6 bases from V and 6 bases from J; junction bases left unmatched: 17. CDR3 residues: CASSPNPGGLGGNEQFF. DNA of the CDR3: TGTGCCAGTAGCCCTAACCCCGGGGGGTTGGGGGGCAATGAGCAGTTCTTC.

The J gene is TRBJ2-7, the V gene TRBV4-1; 9 nucleotides line up with TRBD1. Germline CDR1 MGHRA, CDR2 YSYEKL. The V segment lost 0 bases and the J segment 5 bases; nucleotides outside the gene matches: 8. The CDR3 length is 16 residues. CDR3 residues: CASSQEAGTGIDEQYF. The DNA of the CDR3 is TGCGCCAGCAGCCAAGAAGCGGGGACAGGGATTGACGAGCAGTACTTC.

This clone came up once. J is TRBJ1-2 and V is TRBV4-1; TRBD1 is a possible D gene (6 bases). This CDR3 region has 15 residues. Germline assignment: CDR1 MGHRA and CDR2 YSYEKL. The ends were cut back, 4 bases at V and 6 bases at J, with 18 bases in the middle. CDR3 nucleotides: TGCGCCAGCAGCCCAACCGGACAGAATCAGGATGGCTACACCTTC. It yields the protein CASSPTGQNQDGYTF.

The chain combines TRBV7-3 with TRBJ2-3, with a weak D call TRBD2 (5 bases). This CDR3 is built from 13 residues. V was trimmed by 5 bases and J by 5 bases, leaving 11 bases between them. Germline V gene data show CDR1 as SGHTA and CDR2 as FQGTGA. CDR3 nucleotide sequence: TGTGCCAGCAGCCCGTGGGGAGAAGATACGCAGTATTTT. Protein sequence: CASSPWGEDTQYF.

V and J are TRBV15 and TRBJ2-2; TRBD2 agrees at 7 bases. V was pared by 3 bases and J by 6 bases, with 4 bases of the junction left unmatched. CDR1 is LNHNV and CDR2 is YYDKDF in the germline V gene (reference sequence). CDR3 length: 14 amino acids. This CDR3 reads CATSRRAGAGELFF. The CDR3 DNA is TGTGCCACCAGCAGGCGGGCGGGAGCCGGGGAGCTGTTTTTT.

This chain joins TRBV5-4 and TRBJ1-4; D ambiguous. V gave up 0 bases and J gave up 2 bases, with 11 bases separating them. Germline V gene data show CDR1 as SGHNT and CDR2 as YYREEE (reference sequence). The CDR3 totals 16 residues. The CDR3 DNA reads as TGTGCCAGCAGCTTGGGCCCTGGCGGCACTAATGAAAAACTGTTTTTT. Its protein product is CASSLGPGGTNEKLFF.

V and J are TRBV7-6 and TRBJ2-6; 7 nucleotides match TRBD1. This CDR3 contains 16 residues. V dropped 4 bases and J dropped 2; count of bases not matched to a gene: 5. CDR1 is SGHVS and CDR2 is FNYEAQ in the germline V gene. DNA for the CDR3: TGTGCCAGCAGCTCGACCGGGACAGCTGGGGCCAACGTCCTGACTTTC. Translation gives CASSSTGTAGANVLTF. Drawing the rest from reference TRBV7-6 and TRBJ2-6, the complete variable domain is GAGVSQSPRYKVTKRGQDVALRCDPISGHVSLYWYRQALGQGPEFLTYFNYEAQQDKSGLPNDRFSAERPEGSISTLTIQRTEQRDSAMYRCASSSTGTAGANVLTFGAGSRLTVL.

Written as DNA, the CDR3 is TGTGCCAGCAGCCCCCGGACTAGCGGGAGAAATTTGGGCGAGCAGTACTTC. Amino acids: CASSPRTSGRNLGEQYF. The V and J genes are TRBV14 and TRBJ2-7; 13 bases align to TRBD2. The trim removed 4 bases at V and 6 bases at J, leaving 12 bases unmatched. The CDR3 length is 17 residues. Germline values: CDR1 SGHDN, CDR2 FVKESK.

This sequence joins TRBV4-2 and TRBJ2-2, with 8 nucleotides matching TRBD1. V shed 4 bases and J 7 bases; nucleotides not matched to a gene: 14. The CDR3 sequence is 17 residues long. Germline V gene data show CDR1 as LGHNA and CDR2 as YNFKEQ. CDR3 in amino acids: CASSLLPQGAPSGELFF. CDR3 nucleotide sequence: TGTGCCAGCAGCCTCCTCCCCCAGGGGGCGCCGAGCGGGGAGCTGTTTTTT.

The rearrangement links TRBV7-9 to TRBJ2-4; tentative D call: TRBD1 (6 bases). V lost 5 bases and J 0 bases, leaving 14 bases between the germline ends. CDR3 size: 16 residues. Germline V gene sequence: CDR1 SEHNR, CDR2 FQNEAQ (reference sequence). The CDR3 DNA reads TGTGCCAGCAGCCACACAGGGAAACTAGCCAAAAACATTCAGTACTTC. Encoded protein: CASSHTGKLAKNIQYF.

The V call is TRBV30, the J call TRBJ2-1; D remains unclear. V shed 0 bases and J shed 3 bases, with 12 bases lying between them. The CDR3 has 15 amino acids. In germline, CDR1 is GTSNPN, CDR2 SVGIG (reference sequence). CDR3 protein: CAWSVGYSNYNEQFF. Here the CDR3 DNA reads TGTGCCTGGAGTGTTGGGTACAGTAACTACAATGAGCAGTTCTTC. The whole variable domain, remainder taken from reference TRBV30 and TRBJ2-1, is SQTIHQWPATLVQPVGSPLSLECTVEGTSNPNLYWYRQAAGRGLQLLFYSVGIGQISSEVPQNLSASRPQDRQFILSSKKLLLSDSGFYLCAWSVGYSNYNEQFFGPGTRLTVL.

The V gene is TRBV5-1, the J gene TRBJ2-5, with D perhaps matching TRBD2 (6 bases). Trimming removed 4 bases at V and 2 bases at J, with 12 bases between. Germline CDR1 reads SGHRS; CDR2 reads YFSETQ. CDR3 length equals 14 residues. The CDR3 coding sequence is TGCGCCAGCAGCCGCGGTAGCGGACAAGAGACCCAGTACTTC. It encodes CASSRGSGQETQYF. Supplemented by reference TRBV5-1 and TRBJ2-5, the full variable domain reads KAGVTQTPRYLIKTRGQQVTLSCSPISGHRSVSWYQQTPGQGLQFLFEYFSETQRNKGNFPGRFSGRQFSNSRSEMNVSTLELGDSALYLCASSRGSGQETQYFGPGTRLLVL.

This chain joins TRBV6-5 and TRBJ1-5; 7 bases align to TRBD1. CDR1 is MNHEY and CDR2 is SVGAGI in the germline V gene. The ends lost 6 bases at V and 5 bases at J; junction bases unmatched: 7. This CDR3 comprises 14 residues. Written as DNA, the CDR3 is TGTGCCAGCAGAAGACAGGGTCGGGATCAGCCCCAGCATTTT. Encoded protein: CASRRQGRDQPQHF.

This rearrangement joins TRBV7-6 to TRBJ1-4; TRBD1 is a possible D gene (6 bases). The V gene's germline CDR1 is SGHVS and CDR2 FNYEAQ. CDR3 size: 18 residues. V was pared by 1 base and J by 0 bases, with 15 bases between. CDR3 sequence (DNA): TGTGCCAGCAGCTTAGAGGGGGTAATCGGGTCAACTAATGAAAAACTGTTTTTT. Translating gives CASSLEGVIGSTNEKLFF.